The sequence of this T cell receptor beta chain was determined in a study of CD8 T cells in ankylosing spondylitis. The study, taken as a whole, reports: In peripheral blood, disease-linked CD8+ clones occurred at relatively low frequencies. Reportedly, matched ankylosing spondylitis synovial fluid was significantly enriched for disease-linked clones. A motif in TCR beta, a set of eight or nine highly homologous variants, appeared characteristic of ankylosing spondylitis blood.

Using its own MiXCR run on the 5' RACE reads, TCRdb lists one record per CDR3 protein. Of hundreds of thousands of distinct CDR3 sequences listed, more than 20% are singletons. This clonotype was recorded once. Its antigen is still unknown. The CDR3 has 20 amino acids. The chain recombines TRBV12-2 with TRBJ1-2; TRBD1, the table's D call, was not compared with the DNA. TRBV12-2 is an annotated pseudogene. The receptor was isolated from a male donor with ankylosing spondylitis or in good health (not recorded which). Material for sequencing was blood, either unsorted or a sorted T cell fraction (not recorded which). The CDR3 region has the DNA TGTGCAAGTCGCTTAAACCTCAAGGGGGACAGGGAAAGGGATGACTATGGCTACACCTTC. This translates into CASRLNLKGDRERDDYGYTF.